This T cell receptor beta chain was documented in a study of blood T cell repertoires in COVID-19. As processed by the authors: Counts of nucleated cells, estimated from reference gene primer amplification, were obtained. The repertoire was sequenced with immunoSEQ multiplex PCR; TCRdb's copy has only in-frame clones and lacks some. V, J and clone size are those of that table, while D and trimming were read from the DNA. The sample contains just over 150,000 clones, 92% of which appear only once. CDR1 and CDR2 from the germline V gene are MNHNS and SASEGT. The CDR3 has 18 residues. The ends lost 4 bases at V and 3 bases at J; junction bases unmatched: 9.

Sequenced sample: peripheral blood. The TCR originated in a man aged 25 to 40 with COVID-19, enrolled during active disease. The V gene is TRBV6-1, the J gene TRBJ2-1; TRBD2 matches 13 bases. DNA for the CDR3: TGTGCCAGCAGTGGGACTAGCGGGAGAGGGGTTGGCTACAATGAGCAGTTCTTC. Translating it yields CASSGTSGRGVGYNEQFF.